The 21 T cell receptor beta chains below come from one sample, sequenced in a study of regulatory T cells in long-lasting Graves disease (dated by TCRdb to the early 2020s). This specimen's time point label, interpreted: persistent/refractory GD, antithyroid drugs over 5 years with positive TRAb. For both TCR sequencing and RNA sequencing, RNA was extracted from PBMCs using TRIzol. The library relied on multiplex PCR. The instrument was an Illumina HiSeq 4000. CDR3 regions were amplified by Arm-PCR with iRepertoire HTBI primers to construct TCR beta libraries. In-frame beta chains were kept once TCRdb had trimmed the public reads at Q25 with fastp and called clones with MiXCR. Every CDR3 protein is listed once, alongside the most common genes and DNA of its rows. For this sample the table gives about 470,000 distinct CDR3 sequences, of which less than 25% were detected only once. 7.8% of the sample lies in the top ten.

The sample was peripheral blood mononuclear cells (PBMCs), taken when the disease was refractory, from a patient treated with antithyroid drugs. These receptor sequences come from a female donor with Graves disease.

This clonotype was observed many times. V and J are TRBV28 and TRBJ1-1; D gene ambiguous. The CDR3 loop spans 13 amino acids. The germline V gene encodes CDR1 MDHEN and CDR2 SYDVKM. Trimming removed 3 bases at V and 5 bases at J, with 10 bases between. CDR3: CASSLLWGTEAFF. The CDR3 nucleotides read TGTGCCAGCAGTTTGCTCTGGGGAACTGAAGCTTTCTTT.

This clonotype came up many times. This chain uses TRBV6-1 with TRBJ2-7; D is possibly TRBD1 (6 bases). Germline CDR1 and CDR2: MNHNS and SASEGT. V was shortened by 6 bases and J by 9 bases, with 18 bases between the two germline ends. This CDR3 comprises 13 residues. This CDR3 reads CASRGRDNMGQYF. DNA of the CDR3: TGTGCCAGCAGGGGCCGGGACAACATGGGGCAGTACTTC.

This clonotype was counted only a few times. The V gene is TRBV10-1, the J gene TRBJ1-5; 9 nucleotides match TRBD1. This CDR3 contains 17 residues. Germline assignment: CDR1 WNHNN and CDR2 SYGVQD (reference sequence). With 3 bases clipped from V and 6 bases from J, the junction kept 12 bases outside the gene matches. CDR3 bases: TGCGCCAGCAGTGACCAGGGGACAGGGATTTTGGGTCAGCCCCAGCATTTT. Translation: CASSDQGTGILGQPQHF.

The sample holds a few counts of this clonotype. The V gene is TRBV7-2, the J gene TRBJ2-7; D may correspond to TRBD1 or TRBD2 (5 bases each). CDR3 length: 21 amino acids. V lost 5 bases, J lost 4 bases, and 36 bases lay in between. CDR1 is SGHTA and CDR2 is FQGNSA in the germline V gene. This chain's CDR3 is CASSMRPVVGELPSDFYEQYF. The CDR3, as DNA: TGTGCCAGCAGCATGAGACCGGTTGTGGGGGAACTCCCCTCTGATTTTTACGAGCAGTACTTC.

This clonotype was observed many times. The chain is built from TRBV28 and TRBJ1-2, with D maybe TRBD1 (6 bases). Trimming left V 2 bases short and J 9 bases short, with 13 bases between. The V gene's germline CDR1 is MDHEN and CDR2 SYDVKM. This CDR3 has 13 amino acids. CDR3 amino acids: CASSLRTRDSYTF. The CDR3 DNA reads TGTGCCAGCAGTTTACGGACTCGGGACAGCTACACCTTC.

The rearrangement links TRBV3-1 to TRBJ2-5, with 12 bases matching TRBD1. This CDR3 comprises 16 residues. Germline CDR1 and CDR2: LGHDT and YNNKEL (reference sequence). The junction had 7 bases not matched to a gene; V was cut back by 4 bases and J by 4 bases. The CDR3 nucleotides read TGTGCCAGCAGCCCCGGGACAGGGGGCCCAGGAGAGACCCAGTACTTC. This translates into CASSPGTGGPGETQYF.

This clonotype was recorded a few times. The chain combines TRBV15 with TRBJ2-7; D not certain. There are 16 residues in the CDR3. Germline values: CDR1 LNHNV, CDR2 YYDKDF (reference sequence). V lost 0 bases to trimming and J lost 2 bases, with 14 bases between them. Here the CDR3 DNA reads TGTGCCACCAGCAGAGACCTCGGTTTAAGGGCCTACGAGCAGTACTTC. Translated, it gives CATSRDLGLRAYEQYF.

This clonotype showed up many times. The chain links TRBV27 to TRBJ2-5; D is undetermined. The CDR3 sequence is 16 residues long. Trimming cost V 0 bases and J 4 bases, with 15 bases left between them. The germline V gene encodes CDR1 MNHEY and CDR2 SMNVEV (reference sequence). CDR3 amino acids: CASSLSATDNRETQYF. The CDR3 region has the DNA TGTGCCAGCAGTTTATCAGCAACAGATAACCGAGAGACCCAGTACTTC.

This clonotype was seen repeatedly, ten times or more. The gene calls are TRBV29-1 and TRBJ1-1; TRBD1 aligns across 7 bases. The V and J ends lost 6 bases and 14 bases, in that order; junction bases with no gene match: 12. The CDR3 is 11 amino acids. Per the germline V gene, CDR1 is SQVTM and CDR2 is ANQGSEA. CDR3 nucleotide sequence: TGCAGCGTGACCCGACAGGGAATCGTCTTCTTT. Translating it yields CSVTRQGIVFF.

This clonotype was seen repeatedly, ten times or more. V usage is TRBV28 and J usage is TRBJ1-5; a weak D match, TRBD1 (5 bases). The V gene's germline CDR1 is MDHEN and CDR2 SYDVKM. V was pared by 2 bases and J by 1 base, with 9 bases between. The CDR3 is made up of 15 amino acids. The CDR3 loop reads CASSLQGLSNQPQHF. The CDR3 nucleotides are TGTGCCAGCAGTTTACAGGGTCTAAGCAATCAGCCCCAGCATTTT.

This clonotype was found many times. The chain is built from TRBV7-2 and TRBJ2-7, with TRBD2 as a possible D gene (5 bases). Trimming shortened V by 5 bases and J by 4 bases, and 21 bases separated the two germline ends. This CDR3 region has 16 residues. Germline V gives CDR1 SGHTA, CDR2 FQGNSA. The CDR3 coding sequence is TGTGCCAGCAGCCTAGATGGACCCGGGGTTCGGTACGAGCAGTACTTC. Translating gives CASSLDGPGVRYEQYF.

This clonotype was picked up many times. The rearrangement links TRBV2 to TRBJ2-7, with 12 nucleotides matching TRBD1. The CDR3 is 14 amino acids. CDR1 is SNHLY, CDR2 FYNNEI, per germline. With 5 bases clipped from V and 3 bases from J, the junction kept 2 bases outside the gene matches. The CDR3 reads CASSWDRGLYEQYF. CDR3 nucleotide sequence: TGTGCCAGCAGTTGGGACAGGGGGCTCTACGAGCAGTACTTC.

This clonotype was detected once. A read error likely explains this, since a far larger clone differs by one base. This chain connects TRBV5-6 to TRBJ1-5; no clear D. V was clipped by 2 bases and J by 5 bases, with 5 bases between them. Germline assignment: CDR1 SGHDT and CDR2 YYEEEE. CDR3 length: 12 residues. The CDR3, as DNA: TGTGCCAGCAGCTTACAAGATCAGCCCCAGCATTTT. This translates into CASSLQDQPQHF.

There are a few counts of this clonotype. The chain uses TRBV10-2 and TRBJ2-7; TRBD1 or TRBD2 may be the D gene (5 bases each). CDR1 is WSHSY and CDR2 is SAAADI in the germline V gene. Trimming removed 10 bases at V and 2 bases at J, with 27 bases between. CDR3 length: 17 residues. For the CDR3, the DNA is TGCGCCACCACTTTTCTGGGTTCAGGACTGACAGCCTACGAGCAGTACTTC. Its protein product is CATTFLGSGLTAYEQYF.

This clonotype showed up many times. This sequence joins TRBV3-1 and TRBJ2-2; a weak D match, TRBD1 (6 bases). CDR1 and CDR2 from the germline V gene are LGHDT and YNNKEL (reference sequence). The V and J ends lost 0 bases and 4 bases respectively, with 15 bases between them. The CDR3 covers 17 residues. This CDR3 is CASSQEIRTEITGELFF. DNA for the CDR3: TGTGCCAGCAGCCAAGAGATTCGGACAGAGATCACCGGGGAGCTGTTTTTT.

The table lists this clonotype with a few counts. The chain employs TRBV4-2 and TRBJ2-7; D might be TRBD2 (6 bases). V lost 0 bases to trimming and J lost 4 bases, with 16 bases between them. This CDR3 is built from 16 residues. Germline V gives CDR1 LGHNA, CDR2 YNFKEQ. The CDR3 DNA reads as TGTGCCAGCAGCCAAGACCATCGCGGGATTCATTACGAGCAGTACTTC. The encoded protein is CASSQDHRGIHYEQYF.

Remarks on this clonotype: This may be a read error: a much more frequent sequence differs by one nucleotide. This CDR3 is missing its conserved last phenylalanine or tryptophan, likely due to a read error. The chain uses TRBV19 and TRBJ1-1, with D uncertain. CDR1 and CDR2 from the germline V gene are LNHDA and SQIVND (reference sequence). V was cut by 9 bases and J by 2 bases, with 13 bases left in between. This CDR3 is 13 amino acids long. CDR3 sequence reads: CASGRAKNTEAFS. CDR3 in DNA: TGTGCCAGCGGAAGGGCGAAAAACACTGAAGCTTTCTCT.

Concerning this clonotype itself: A far larger clone is only one base removed, so a read error is likely. The chain joins TRBV7-4 to TRBJ1-6; 7 positions agree with TRBD1. This CDR3 contains 14 residues. V was pared by 10 bases and J by 9 bases, with 12 bases of the junction left unmatched. Germline V lookup: CDR1 SGHVT, CDR2 SQSDAQ. The CDR3 DNA reads TGTGCCAACAGGGCCGGGACAGAAATTTCACCCCTCCACTTT. The encoded protein is CANRAGTEISPLHF.

V gene TRBV27 combines with J gene TRBJ2-5; perhaps TRBD2 as D (6 bases). V lost 5 bases and J 2 bases, leaving 15 bases between the germline ends. The germline V gene encodes CDR1 MNHEY and CDR2 SMNVEV (reference sequence). The CDR3 runs 15 residues. The CDR3 coding sequence is TGTGCCAGCAGTAGCCGGTGGAGGGCGCAAGAGACCCAGTACTTC. Amino acids: CASSSRWRAQETQYF.

In its sample, this clonotype was seen once. The chain couples TRBV28 to TRBJ2-7; 8 bases agree with TRBD1. From germline, CDR1 is MDHEN and CDR2 SYDVKM. CDR3 length: 13 residues. Unmatched junction bases numbered 3, after V lost 6 bases and J lost 2 bases. CDR3 sequence reads: CASRQGAAYEQYF. The CDR3 coding sequence is TGTGCCAGCAGGCAGGGGGCGGCCTACGAGCAGTACTTC.

This clonotype was counted many times. This chain connects TRBV12-3 or TRBV12-4 to TRBJ1-6, with no clear D. V lost 3 bases and J lost 7, with 7 bases in between. This CDR3 contains 13 residues. CDR3 loop: CASSFPGNSPLHF. In DNA, the CDR3 is TGTGCCAGCAGTTTCCCTGGGAATTCACCCCTCCACTTT.